A single sample is the source of the 32 T cell receptor beta chains below, sequenced in a study of T cells in Graves' hyperthyroidism and ophthalmopathy (dated 2019 in TCRdb). The library was produced with multiplex PCR. Data came from an Illumina HiSeq 2000. TCR beta CDR3 regions were amplified from RNA transcripts. For the first round of RT-PCR on the TCR CDR3, the HTBI primer set was used together with the Qiagen OneStep RT-PCR kit. Through fastp at Q25 and MiXCR, TCRdb rebuilt clones from the public reads, retaining in-frame beta chains. CDR3 protein sequences are deduplicated, and each keeps its most common genes and DNA. For this sample there are around 660,000 distinct CDR3 sequences; 40% to 55% appear just once. The ten biggest clones cover roughly 7.2% of the sample. Sequencing was done on a sample of peripheral blood or thyroid tissue (not recorded which). The source of these receptors is an adult man with Graves' disease, either hyperthyroidism or ophthalmopathy (not recorded which).

The V gene is TRBV2, the J gene TRBJ2-7; 11 positions agree with TRBD1. The germline CDR1 and CDR2 sequences are SNHLY and FYNNEI. This CDR3 is built from 15 residues. The ends lost 6 bases at V and 6 bases at J; junction bases unmatched: 10. Here the CDR3 reads CASSSPGQGESEQYF. The CDR3, as DNA: TGTGCCAGCAGCTCGCCGGGACAGGGGGAATCCGAGCAGTACTTC.

The rearrangement joins TRBV7-9 to TRBJ1-2, with 8 bases that match TRBD1. With V trimmed by 8 bases and J by 4 bases, 6 bases remained unmatched. In germline, CDR1 is SEHNR, CDR2 FQNEAQ (reference sequence). The CDR3 has 13 residues. CDR3: CASDGQGFYGYTF. CDR3 nucleotides: TGTGCCAGCGACGGACAGGGCTTCTATGGCTACACCTTC.

The V call is TRBV20-1, the J call TRBJ1-5; 9 bases match TRBD1. The CDR3 runs 15 residues. The germline CDR1 and CDR2 sequences are DFQATT and SNEGSKA (reference sequence). V lost 3 bases, J lost 1 base, and 4 bases stayed unmatched. DNA for the CDR3: TGCAGTGCTAGCCTAGGACAGGGGAGCAATCAGCCCCAGCATTTT. This translates into CSASLGQGSNQPQHF.

This clonotype was seen more than once but under ten times. The chain uses TRBV24-1 and TRBJ2-7; 8 nucleotides line up with TRBD2. This CDR3 contains 14 residues. Trimming at V came to 6 bases and at J to 3 bases, leaving 6 bases not matched to a gene. Germline V gene data show CDR1 as KGHDR and CDR2 as SFDVKD. This CDR3 reads CATSSSAGVYEQYF. The CDR3 nucleotides read TGTGCCACCAGTTCCTCAGCGGGGGTCTACGAGCAGTACTTC.

This clonotype showed up many times. The chain is built from TRBV24-1 and TRBJ1-3, with 7 bases fitting TRBD1. The ends lost 2 bases at V and 0 bases at J; junction bases unmatched: 9. The CDR3 has 18 residues. Germline V gene lookup returns CDR1 KGHDR and CDR2 SFDVKD. CDR3 sequence reads: CATSDSHDRALSGNTIYF. Here the CDR3 DNA reads TGTGCCACCAGTGATTCACATGACAGGGCACTCTCTGGAAACACCATATATTTT.

This clonotype was counted at least ten times. The J gene is TRBJ1-2, the V gene TRBV20-1, with D possibly being TRBD1 (5 bases). The V end lost 0 bases, the J end lost 7 bases, and 12 bases lay between the germline ends. CDR3 length: 13 amino acids. Germline V CDR1 and CDR2: DFQATT, SNEGSKA (reference sequence). DNA for the CDR3: TGCAGTGCTAGAGATTTGCAGGGCACTGGCTACACCTTC. Protein product: CSARDLQGTGYTF.

This chain connects TRBV25-1 to TRBJ1-4, with TRBD1 as a possible D gene (5 bases). This CDR3 is 12 amino acids long. Germline CDR1 MGHDK, CDR2 SYGVNS. V was cut by 11 bases and J by 5 bases, with 12 bases left in between. CDR3 amino acids: CARQLENEKLFF. As DNA, the CDR3 is TGTGCCCGACAGTTAGAGAATGAAAAACTGTTTTTT.

This clonotype was observed a few times. The chain combines TRBV9 with TRBJ2-7; D perhaps matches TRBD2 (8 bases). The length of the CDR3 is 18 residues. CDR1 SGDLS and CDR2 YYNGEE come from the germline V gene. Deletions cut 0 bases from V and 1 base from J, with 20 bases between. The CDR3 loop is CASSVGPGGGQSSYEQYF. CDR3 bases: TGTGCCAGCAGCGTAGGGCCGGGGGGGGGACAGAGTTCCTACGAGCAGTACTTC.

In this sample, this clonotype turned up a few times. The rearrangement uses TRBV28 and TRBJ1-2; the D gene is possibly TRBD1 (5 bases). Deletions cut 4 bases from V and 7 bases from J, with 13 bases between. This CDR3 contains 13 residues. The germline gives CDR1 MDHEN, CDR2 SYDVKM. CDR3 DNA sequence: TGTGCCAGCAGTTATCTCGGGGCTGGTGGCTACACCTTC. Its translation: CASSYLGAGGYTF.

This sequence joins TRBV2 and TRBJ1-3, with 10 nucleotides matching TRBD1. CDR3 size: 16 residues. The germline V gene encodes CDR1 SNHLY and CDR2 FYNNEI. The V segment lost 4 bases and the J segment 0 bases; nucleotides outside the gene matches: 3. DNA of the CDR3: TGTGCCAGCAGTGGACAGGGGGCCTTCTCTGGAAACACCATATATTTT. Translation: CASSGQGAFSGNTIYF.

This chain connects TRBV10-3 to TRBJ2-5, with 8 nucleotides matching TRBD2. Germline V gene lookup returns CDR1 ENHRY and CDR2 SYGVKD. The CDR3 is 11 amino acids. For the CDR3, the DNA is TGTGCTAGGGCGACTAGCGCCACCCAGTACTTC. This sequence encodes CARATSATQYF.

The chain is built from TRBV29-1 and TRBJ1-1; a weak D match, TRBD1 (6 bases). V lost 5 bases, J lost 9 bases, and 13 bases lay in between. CDR1 SQVTM and CDR2 ANQGSEA come from the germline V gene. The CDR3 is made up of 11 amino acids. The CDR3 spells CSVNIQGQAFF. In DNA form, the CDR3 reads TGCAGCGTTAATATACAGGGCCAAGCTTTCTTT.

This chain uses TRBV6-1 with TRBJ1-5, with TRBD1 matching 7 bases. The V segment lost 1 base and the J segment 0 bases; nucleotides outside the gene matches: 9. CDR1 is MNHNS and CDR2 is SASEGT in the germline V gene. The length of the CDR3 is 18 residues. The CDR3 DNA reads TGTGCCAGCAGTGAAGTTGGGGGACAGTTCTTTAGCAATCAGCCCCAGCATTTT. It yields the protein CASSEVGGQFFSNQPQHF.

V usage is TRBV10-2 and J usage is TRBJ2-5; D is unresolved. V shed 4 bases and J shed 9 bases, with 18 bases lying between them. This CDR3 contains 14 residues. Per germline, CDR1 WSHSY and CDR2 SAAADI. The CDR3 sequence is CASSVAGPRQPQYF. DNA of the CDR3: TGCGCCAGCAGTGTGGCAGGTCCTCGGCAGCCCCAGTACTTC.

The chain couples TRBV2 to TRBJ2-7, with D perhaps given as TRBD1 or TRBD2 (5 bases each). V lost 4 bases to trimming and J lost 3 bases, with 13 bases between them. CDR1 is SNHLY and CDR2 is FYNNEI in the germline V gene. The CDR3 consists of 14 residues. DNA for the CDR3: TGTGCCAGCAGTGGGCCGGGACGTAACTACGAGCAGTACTTC. It yields the protein CASSGPGRNYEQYF.

This clonotype was seen ten or more times. The chain combines TRBV2 with TRBJ1-5; no clear D gene. Trimming took 3 bases from V and 5 from J, leaving 8 bases between them. The CDR3 runs 13 residues. Germline V gene data show CDR1 as SNHLY and CDR2 as FYNNEI. The CDR3 is CASSDIGDQPQHF. In DNA form, the CDR3 reads TGTGCCAGCAGTGATATCGGAGATCAGCCCCAGCATTTT.

This clonotype was recorded many times. This chain joins TRBV7-8 and TRBJ1-5; 8 bases are shared with TRBD1. From germline, CDR1 is SGHVS and CDR2 FQNEAQ. Unmatched junction bases numbered 10, after V lost 5 bases and J lost 7 bases. The CDR3 has 15 residues. In DNA, the CDR3 is TGTGCCAGCAGCAAGACAGGGGAGGAGGGGCAGCCCCAGCATTTT. It is translated as CASSKTGEEGQPQHF.

The chain couples TRBV29-1 to TRBJ1-2; 7 bases match TRBD1. The CDR3 has 13 residues. V lost 6 bases, J lost 2 bases, and 6 bases stayed unmatched. Looked up from germline, CDR1 is SQVTM and CDR2 is ANQGSEA. This CDR3 is CSVRQGRNYGYTF. CDR3 DNA: TGCAGCGTACGACAGGGCCGGAACTATGGCTACACCTTC.

As regards this clonotype: A clone one base away is much larger, so this may be a read error. V usage is TRBV7-9 and J usage is TRBJ2-7, with 8 bases fitting TRBD1. Trimming at V came to 6 bases and at J to 5 bases, leaving 12 bases not matched to a gene. This CDR3 has 15 residues. The germline V gene encodes CDR1 SEHNR and CDR2 FQNEAQ (reference sequence). DNA of the CDR3: TGTGCCAGCAGTGATTGGACAGGGAAATCCCACGAGCAGTACTTC. The encoded protein is CASSDWTGKSHEQYF.

The V and J genes are TRBV5-1 and TRBJ2-5; TRBD1 agrees at 10 bases. The CDR3 sequence is 16 residues long. From germline, CDR1 is SGHRS and CDR2 YFSETQ. The J segment lost 5 bases and the V segment lost 4 bases, leaving 11 bases of the junction unmatched. CDR3: CASSPGQGVVWETQYF. Here the CDR3 DNA reads TGCGCCAGCAGCCCCGGACAGGGGGTTGTCTGGGAGACCCAGTACTTC.

This clonotype was observed once. V and J are TRBV15 and TRBJ1-4, with 9 bases aligning to TRBD1. The CDR3 runs to 17 residues. After removal of 0 bases from V and 10 bases from J, the junction contained 12 bases not matched to a gene. CDR1 is LNHNV, CDR2 YYDKDF, per germline (reference sequence). Here the CDR3 DNA reads TGTGCCACCAGCAGAGATCTGCCGGGACAGGGTTCTGGAAAACTGTTTTTT. Translated: CATSRDLPGQGSGKLFF. The complete variable domain, with remaining parts taken from reference TRBV15 and TRBJ1-4, reads DAMVIQNPRYQVTQFGKPVTLSCSQTLNHNVMYWYQQKSSQAPKLLFHYYDKDFNNEADTPDNFQSRRPNTSFCFLDIRSPGLGDTAMYLCATSRDLPGQGSGKLFFGSGTQLSVL.

V usage is TRBV20-1 and J usage is TRBJ2-5, with 10 bases matching TRBD1. The CDR3 totals 14 residues. The germline CDR1 and CDR2 sequences are DFQATT and SNEGSKA (reference sequence). V lost 3 bases to trimming and J lost 4 bases; unmatched junction nucleotides: 5. For the CDR3, the DNA is TGCAGTGCTAGGGGGACAGGGGTTCGAGAGACCCAGTACTTC. It codes for CSARGTGVRETQYF.

V and J are TRBV12-3 or TRBV12-4 and TRBJ1-2; a possible D gene is TRBD1 (5 bases). CDR3 size: 14 residues. Trimming shortened V by 6 bases and J by 7 bases, and 18 bases separated the two germline ends. The chain's CDR3 is CASSPYGGSSGYTF. CDR3 bases: TGTGCCAGCAGCCCATATGGGGGGTCCTCTGGCTACACCTTC.

The rearrangement joins TRBV12-5 to TRBJ1-5, with D unresolved. The length of the CDR3 is 14 residues. The V end was cut by 6 bases, the J end by 0 bases, with 9 bases between. The V gene's germline CDR1 is LGHNT and CDR2 FRNRAP. CDR3 coding DNA: TGTGCTAGTGGGTTTACTAATAGCAATCAGCCCCAGCATTTT. Translation gives CASGFTNSNQPQHF.

V usage is TRBV2 and J usage is TRBJ1-2; tentative D call: TRBD1 (6 bases). Trimming left V 6 bases short and J 4 bases short, with 18 bases between. This CDR3 spans 15 amino acids. Germline CDR1 is SNHLY and CDR2 is FYNNEI. CDR3 nucleotide sequence: TGTGCCAGCAGCGGCGACGGACAGCGGATCTATGGCTACACCTTC. Translating gives CASSGDGQRIYGYTF.

J is TRBJ1-1 and V is TRBV2; no definite D call. The V gene lost 8 bases and the J gene lost 0 bases, with 19 bases spanning the gap. CDR1 is SNHLY, CDR2 FYNNEI, per germline. This CDR3 is built from 16 residues. The CDR3 sequence: CASLMARRGMNTEAFF. The CDR3 DNA reads TGTGCCAGCTTGATGGCTCGTAGAGGGATGAACACTGAAGCTTTCTTT.

This clonotype was found many times. V is TRBV29-1 and J is TRBJ1-2; D uncertain. V dropped 5 bases and J dropped 4 bases, with 11 bases sitting between them. The V gene's germline CDR1 is SQVTM and CDR2 ANQGSEA. The CDR3 is 12 residues long. The CDR3 sequence: CSVLLGFYGYTF. The DNA for the CDR3 is TGCAGCGTTCTTTTGGGGTTCTATGGCTACACCTTC.

This clonotype has only a few counts. The chain uses TRBV2 and TRBJ1-2; D is unresolved. V was clipped by 0 bases and J by 4 bases, with 9 bases between them. The V gene's germline CDR1 is SNHLY and CDR2 FYNNEI. This CDR3 spans 14 amino acids. CDR3 protein: CASSEAVVGYGYTF. DNA for the CDR3: TGTGCCAGCAGTGAAGCGGTCGTAGGCTATGGCTACACCTTC.

This clonotype was observed a few times. V usage is TRBV12-3 or TRBV12-4 and J usage is TRBJ1-2; tentative D call: TRBD1 (6 bases). The CDR3 has 11 amino acids. The V end was cut by 5 bases, the J end by 7 bases, with 8 bases between. The CDR3 loop is CASSRGSGYTF. The CDR3 bases are TGTGCCAGCAGTAGGGGGTCTGGCTACACCTTC.

The rearrangement joins TRBV29-1 to TRBJ1-2, with 8 bases matching TRBD1. Trimming at V came to 5 bases and at J to 3 bases, leaving 5 bases not matched to a gene. CDR3 size: 13 residues. CDR1 is SQVTM, CDR2 ANQGSEA, per germline. The CDR3 DNA reads TGCAGCGTTCCAAAGGGACAGGACTATGGCTACACCTTC. This encodes CSVPKGQDYGYTF.

This clonotype was observed at least ten times. The chain couples TRBV5-1 to TRBJ1-5; 9 bases are a match to TRBD1. The CDR3 is 15 amino acids. Losses at the gene ends were 4 bases for V and 7 bases for J; bases not matched to a gene: 9. CDR1 and CDR2 (germline): SGHRS, YFSETQ. The CDR3 sequence is CASSQGQGEGQPQHF. In DNA, the CDR3 is TGCGCCAGCAGCCAGGGACAGGGTGAAGGACAGCCCCAGCATTTT.

This clonotype was counted between two and nine times. This chain links TRBV20-1 with TRBJ1-4; D may be TRBD1 (6 bases). The CDR3 has 16 amino acids. Germline CDR1 and CDR2: DFQATT and SNEGSKA (reference sequence). V was cut by 1 base and J by 0 bases, with 12 bases left in between. CDR3 DNA: TGCAGTGCTAGAGCCAGCAGGGGCGCAACTAATGAAAAACTGTTTTTT. Translated: CSARASRGATNEKLFF.